This T cell receptor beta chain is drawn from a study of CD8 T cells in Susac syndrome (dated by TCRdb to between 2018 and 2021). Turning to the overall study: Repertoire sequencing was used to test whether CD8+ T cell activation and differentiation in Susac syndrome was antigen driven. The study compared CD8+ T cell repertoire clonality among around 11 healthy donors, approximately 14 Susac syndrome patients and approximately 16 multiple sclerosis patients. General conclusions and limits of the study: The number of individuals in the TCR sequencing and HLA analysis was acknowledged as relatively small.

Peripheral blood CD8+ and CD4+ T cells from healthy donors, Susac syndrome patients and multiple sclerosis patients were profiled using high-throughput TCR beta sequencing. Multiple sclerosis controls were treatment-naive patients with stable or active relapsing-remitting disease fulfilling revised McDonald criteria. Bulk CD8+ and CD4+ T cells were purified by magnetic negative isolation, whereas CD8+ TEMRA cells were enriched by FACS. Blood was drawn into EDTA tubes, processed within 24 hours, and PBMCs were isolated by density gradient centrifugation. PBMCs intended for TCR sequencing were cryopreserved in liquid nitrogen and were subsequently thawed in a 37 degrees C water bath. A purity of at least 90% was achieved for sorted or isolated CD4+, CD8+ and CD8+ TEMRA cells. RNA was extracted with the RNeasy kit and roughly 0.45 to 1 ug was reverse transcribed using random hexamers. TCR beta CDR3 regions were amplified with the immunoSEQ multiplex PCR assay covering 54 Vbeta and 13 Jbeta segments. Bias from PCR amplification was corrected by using a synthetic template baseline for primer optimization and for computational correction. Under the source paper's analysis protocol: Only productive sequences were kept, with reads annotated to V, D and J genes according to IMGT and analyzed in immunoSEQ Analyzer. Clonality was computed as one minus Shannon entropy normalized by log2 of the number of productive unique sequences. For each patient and control, public and private clones were evaluated among the 100 most prevalent clones. Clones were defined as Susac-specific when absent from the healthy and MS cohorts, from some 1,100 published viral clones and from other ImmuneACCESS disease sequences. The public reads were reprocessed in TCRdb via fastp at Q25 and MiXCR, keeping in-frame beta chains. Rows matching on CDR3 protein sequence are summarized as one entry with the most common DNA and genes. What appears here as the V and J calls and clone size reflects TCRdb's work, not the paper's. This sample holds 150,000 or so distinct CDR3 sequences; 90% to 95% were observed only once. The ten most abundant clones make up roughly 0.2% of the sample.

Here V drops 3 bases and J drops 7 bases, and the junction holds 11 bases not matched to any gene. The CDR3, from cysteine to phenylalanine, totals 15 residues. Just the 45-base CDR3 DNA is kept, in frame starting at base 1. CDR1 is given as DFQATT and CDR2 as SNEGSKA, both from the germline V gene (reference sequence). In the case of this clonotype: No antigen is known for it. No quality values exist for individual bases; no much larger clone is one base distant.

The TCR originated in a human donor with multiple sclerosis. The V and J genes are TRBV20-1 and TRBJ2-1; 8 bases in between match TRBD1. Material: CD8+ T cells from PBMCs. CDR3 loop: CSASMAGGSLNEQFF. The sequenced DNA: TGCAGTGCTAGTATGGCAGGGGGCTCTTTAAATGAGCAGTTCTTC.